What follows describes a single T cell receptor (beta chain). This sample stems from a study of blood T cells in healthy people across ages. The CDR3 is 15 amino acids. CDR1 and CDR2 (germline): ENHRY, SYGVKD. Between the trimmed V and J ends, which lost 6 bases and 1 base, there was a span of 15 bases. PCR was performed a second time for about 6 to 11 cycles using a sample-barcoded 5' primer and a J-beta primer mix. Each CDR3 protein gets one entry after TCRdb re-called the 5' RACE reads with MiXCR. The sample includes 850,000 to 1,000,000 distinct CDR3 sequences, just over 50% of them seen just once.

The sequenced sample was blood. The rearrangement joins TRBV10-3 to TRBJ2-5; either TRBD1 or TRBD2 may fit D (5 bases each). This clonotype was obtained from a woman aged 55-70 years in good health. CDR3 coding DNA: TGTGCCATCAGCGGCAACCTTGGGACCCAAGAGACCCAGTACTTC. It translates to CAISGNLGTQETQYF.